The next 20 T cell receptor beta chains were all read from a single sample in a study of blood T cell repertoires in COVID-19. Generated by immunoSEQ multiplex PCR, the TCRdb table keeps only in-frame clones and is missing some. The sample lists around 65,000 clones; less than 80% were seen once. Specimen: peripheral blood. Receptors were obtained from a man in his sixties with acute or convalescent COVID-19.

The sample holds a few counts of this clone. The same CDR3 can be traced to other DNA sequences in this sample. The gene calls are TRBV11-1 and TRBJ1-6; 8 bases fit TRBD1. The length of the CDR3 is 14 residues. V shed 5 bases, J shed 5 bases, and the junction held 2 bases outside the gene matches. Germline values: CDR1 SGHAT, CDR2 FQDESV (reference sequence). CDR3 residues: CASSRTGNNSPLHF. CDR3 nucleotides: TGTGCCAGCAGCCGGACAGGGAATAATTCACCCCTCCACTTT.

V usage is TRBV7-6 and J usage is TRBJ2-7, with a possible D match to TRBD2 (5 bases). CDR3 length equals 14 residues. Germline lookup yields CDR1 SGHVS and CDR2 FNYEAQ. The V end lost 2 bases, the J end lost 0 bases, and 8 bases lay between the germline ends. The CDR3 sequence is CASSLSRDSYEQYF. Written as DNA, the CDR3 is TGTGCCAGCAGCTTATCTCGGGACTCCTACGAGCAGTACTTC.

This chain uses TRBV19 with TRBJ2-1; tentatively, D is TRBD2 (6 bases). Germline CDR1 LNHDA, CDR2 SQIVND (reference sequence). There are 16 residues in the CDR3. V was cut by 2 bases and J by 8 bases, with 19 bases left in between. CDR3 nucleotides: TGTGCCAGTAGTATAAGGGAGCGGCGGGGTAAGGATGAGCAGTTCTTC. Translation gives CASSIRERRGKDEQFF.

The V and J genes are TRBV19 and TRBJ2-7, with 11 bases identical to TRBD2. V shed 4 bases, J shed 5 bases, and the junction held 7 bases outside the gene matches. The CDR3 is made up of 15 amino acids. Germline loops: CDR1 LNHDA, CDR2 SQIVND (reference sequence). The CDR3 region has the DNA TGTGCCAGTAGTACTTCTAGCGGGAGGATCCACGAGCAGTACTTC. The encoded protein is CASSTSSGRIHEQYF.

CDR3 bases: TGTGCCAGCAGCAAATTAGTTAGTTCGGCTTTCTTT. Translated: CASSKLVSSAFF. V gene TRBV21-1 combines with J gene TRBJ1-1. TRBV21-1 constitutes a pseudogene. The CDR3 is 12 amino acids.

The V call is TRBV7-2, the J call TRBJ2-3, with 10 positions matching TRBD2. The germline CDR1 and CDR2 sequences are SGHTA and FQGNSA. The CDR3 runs 16 residues. V shed 1 base, J shed 8 bases, and the junction held 9 bases outside the gene matches. This chain's CDR3 is CASSLEGGVAGGTQYF. The CDR3 nucleotides are TGTGCCAGCAGCTTAGAGGGGGGGGTAGCGGGAGGTACGCAGTATTTT. Full variable domain (rest looked up from reference TRBV7-2 and TRBJ2-3): GAGVSQSPSNKVTEKGKDVELRCDPISGHTALYWYRQSLGQGLEFLIYFQGNSAPDKSGLPSDRFSAERTGGSVSTLTIQRTQQEDSAVYLCASSLEGGVAGGTQYFGPGTRLTVL.

The chain is built from TRBV28 and TRBJ1-4, with D perhaps TRBD1 (6 bases). V lost 4 bases and J 7 bases, leaving 13 bases between the germline ends. The length of the CDR3 is 14 residues. Germline CDR1 MDHEN, CDR2 SYDVKM. The CDR3 sequence: CASSSTGTLEKLFF. CDR3 nucleotide sequence: TGTGCCAGCAGTTCAACCGGGACACTTGAAAAACTGTTTTTT.

The chain uses TRBV7-3 and TRBJ2-1; no clear D gene. The CDR3 spans 13 residues. The germline V and J ends were trimmed by 0 bases and 3 bases, with 3 bases remaining between them. CDR1 SGHTA and CDR2 FQGTGA come from the germline V gene. This CDR3 reads CASSLTYYNEQFF. Here the CDR3 DNA reads TGTGCCAGCAGCTTAACCTACTACAATGAGCAGTTCTTC.

The chain couples TRBV24-1 to TRBJ2-1; no definite D call. Germline V gene data show CDR1 as KGHDR and CDR2 as SFDVKD. The CDR3 runs to 15 residues. V shed 4 bases and J shed 4 bases, with 13 bases lying between them. The CDR3 loop is CATSELAPGYNEQFF. CDR3 nucleotide sequence: TGTGCCACCAGTGAATTAGCCCCGGGTTACAATGAGCAGTTCTTC.

The chain couples TRBV5-6 to TRBJ2-1; D ambiguous. The CDR3 covers 16 residues. The V end lost 4 bases, the J end lost 0 bases, and 14 bases lay between the germline ends. In germline, CDR1 is SGHDT, CDR2 YYEEEE. The CDR3 region is CASSLRLSSSYNEQFF. In nucleotides, the CDR3 is TGTGCCAGCAGCCTTCGACTGTCGAGCTCCTACAATGAGCAGTTCTTC. Based on the CDR3 plus reference TRBV5-6 and TRBJ2-1, the full variable domain is DAGVTQSPTHLIKTRGQQVTLRCSPKSGHDTVSWYQQALGQGPQFIFQYYEEEERQRGNFPDRFSGHQFPNYSSELNVNALLLGDSALYLCASSLRLSSSYNEQFFGPGTRLTVL.

This CDR3 is CASGTGGKGPQHF. CDR3 in DNA: TGTGCCAGCGGGACAGGGGGTAAGGGGCCCCAGCATTTT. J is TRBJ1-5 and V is TRBV11-2; TRBD1 matches at 11 bases. V gave up 8 bases and J gave up 9 bases; unmatched junction bases: 6. The CDR3 has 13 residues. The germline V gene has CDR1 SGHAT and CDR2 FQNNGV. Based on the CDR3 plus reference TRBV11-2 and TRBJ1-5, the full variable domain is EAGVAQSPRYKIIEKRQSVAFWCNPISGHATLYWYQQILGQGPKLLIQFQNNGVVDDSQLPKDRFSAERLKGVDSTLKIQPAKLEDSAVYLCASGTGGKGPQHFGDGTRLSIL.

This clone was seen just once. J is TRBJ2-2 and V is TRBV4-2; tentative D call: TRBD2 (7 bases). The CDR3 contains 15 residues. Trimming shortened V by 3 bases and J by 5 bases, and 13 bases separated the two germline ends. The germline gives CDR1 LGHNA, CDR2 YNFKEQ. As DNA, the CDR3 is TGTGCCAGCAGCCATTTTGAGGGGGGGACCGGGGAGCTGTTTTTT. Residues: CASSHFEGGTGELFF.

The J gene is TRBJ2-1, the V gene TRBV24-1; 8 positions match TRBD1. The germline V gene encodes CDR1 KGHDR and CDR2 SFDVKD. The CDR3 runs 16 residues. With V trimmed by 0 bases and J by 2 bases, 2 bases remained unmatched. The CDR3 is CATSDLQQGAYNEQFF. CDR3 in DNA: TGTGCCACCAGTGATTTGCAACAGGGGGCCTACAATGAGCAGTTCTTC.

The V and J genes are TRBV5-6 and TRBJ2-2; TRBD2 matches at 13 bases. The CDR3 runs 17 residues. The germline CDR1 and CDR2 sequences are SGHDT and YYEEEE. After removal of 3 bases from V and 7 bases from J, the junction contained 9 bases not matched to a gene. CDR3 loop: CASSSQGLAGPNGELFF. The CDR3 bases are TGTGCCAGCAGCTCGCAGGGACTAGCGGGACCCAACGGGGAGCTGTTTTTT.

The rearrangement uses TRBV7-9 and TRBJ2-5; 14 positions match TRBD2. The CDR3 extends over 17 amino acids. The V gene's germline CDR1 is SEHNR and CDR2 FQNEAQ (reference sequence). Losses at the gene ends were 5 bases for V and 2 bases for J; bases not matched to a gene: 7. The CDR3 here is CASSRRLAGGTQETQYF. The CDR3 DNA reads as TGTGCCAGCAGCCGCAGACTAGCGGGAGGGACTCAAGAGACCCAGTACTTC.

The V and J genes are TRBV5-8 and TRBJ2-4; D perhaps matches TRBD1 (6 bases). This CDR3 is 17 amino acids long. Germline V lookup: CDR1 SGHTS, CDR2 YDEGEE. V was cut by 0 bases and J by 0 bases, with 13 bases left in between. CDR3 in DNA: TGTGCCAGCAGCTTGGAAAGGACAGCGCTAGCCAAAAACATTCAGTACTTC. Encoded protein: CASSLERTALAKNIQYF.

The chain combines TRBV28 with TRBJ2-3; TRBD1 aligns across 8 bases. The CDR3 totals 14 residues. Germline trimming cut 5 bases from V and 6 bases from J; bases unmatched to any gene: 7. Germline lookup yields CDR1 MDHEN and CDR2 SYDVKM. The chain's CDR3 is CASSTGQGRDTQYF. The CDR3 bases are TGTGCCAGCAGTACCGGACAGGGCAGGGATACGCAGTATTTT.

The rearrangement joins TRBV15 to TRBJ2-6; 9 nucleotides agree with TRBD2. The CDR3 extends over 18 amino acids. V shed 3 bases and J 0 bases; nucleotides not matched to a gene: 6. CDR1 and CDR2 from the germline V gene are LNHNV and YYDKDF (reference sequence). CDR3 protein: CATSRGGGRASGANVLTF. The CDR3 DNA is TGTGCCACCAGCAGGGGGGGCGGGAGGGCCTCTGGGGCCAACGTCCTGACTTTC.

V is TRBV30 and J is TRBJ2-7, with TRBD1 identical over 9 bases. With V trimmed by 8 bases and J by 5 bases, 7 bases remained unmatched. The CDR3 is made up of 12 amino acids. In germline, CDR1 is GTSNPN, CDR2 SVGIG (reference sequence). In DNA, the CDR3 is TGTGCCGCCGGGACAGGGTTACACGAGCAGTACTTC. Its protein is CAAGTGLHEQYF.

This clone appeared a single time. V and J are TRBV6-1 and TRBJ2-1, with D possibly being TRBD1 (5 bases). CDR1 MNHNS and CDR2 SASEGT come from the germline V gene. The V gene lost 4 bases and the J gene lost 4 bases, with 23 bases spanning the gap. The CDR3 consists of 18 residues. The CDR3 spells CASSVESQVSDPYNEQFF. The CDR3 coding sequence is TGTGCCAGCAGTGTCGAATCACAGGTTTCCGACCCTTACAATGAGCAGTTCTTC.